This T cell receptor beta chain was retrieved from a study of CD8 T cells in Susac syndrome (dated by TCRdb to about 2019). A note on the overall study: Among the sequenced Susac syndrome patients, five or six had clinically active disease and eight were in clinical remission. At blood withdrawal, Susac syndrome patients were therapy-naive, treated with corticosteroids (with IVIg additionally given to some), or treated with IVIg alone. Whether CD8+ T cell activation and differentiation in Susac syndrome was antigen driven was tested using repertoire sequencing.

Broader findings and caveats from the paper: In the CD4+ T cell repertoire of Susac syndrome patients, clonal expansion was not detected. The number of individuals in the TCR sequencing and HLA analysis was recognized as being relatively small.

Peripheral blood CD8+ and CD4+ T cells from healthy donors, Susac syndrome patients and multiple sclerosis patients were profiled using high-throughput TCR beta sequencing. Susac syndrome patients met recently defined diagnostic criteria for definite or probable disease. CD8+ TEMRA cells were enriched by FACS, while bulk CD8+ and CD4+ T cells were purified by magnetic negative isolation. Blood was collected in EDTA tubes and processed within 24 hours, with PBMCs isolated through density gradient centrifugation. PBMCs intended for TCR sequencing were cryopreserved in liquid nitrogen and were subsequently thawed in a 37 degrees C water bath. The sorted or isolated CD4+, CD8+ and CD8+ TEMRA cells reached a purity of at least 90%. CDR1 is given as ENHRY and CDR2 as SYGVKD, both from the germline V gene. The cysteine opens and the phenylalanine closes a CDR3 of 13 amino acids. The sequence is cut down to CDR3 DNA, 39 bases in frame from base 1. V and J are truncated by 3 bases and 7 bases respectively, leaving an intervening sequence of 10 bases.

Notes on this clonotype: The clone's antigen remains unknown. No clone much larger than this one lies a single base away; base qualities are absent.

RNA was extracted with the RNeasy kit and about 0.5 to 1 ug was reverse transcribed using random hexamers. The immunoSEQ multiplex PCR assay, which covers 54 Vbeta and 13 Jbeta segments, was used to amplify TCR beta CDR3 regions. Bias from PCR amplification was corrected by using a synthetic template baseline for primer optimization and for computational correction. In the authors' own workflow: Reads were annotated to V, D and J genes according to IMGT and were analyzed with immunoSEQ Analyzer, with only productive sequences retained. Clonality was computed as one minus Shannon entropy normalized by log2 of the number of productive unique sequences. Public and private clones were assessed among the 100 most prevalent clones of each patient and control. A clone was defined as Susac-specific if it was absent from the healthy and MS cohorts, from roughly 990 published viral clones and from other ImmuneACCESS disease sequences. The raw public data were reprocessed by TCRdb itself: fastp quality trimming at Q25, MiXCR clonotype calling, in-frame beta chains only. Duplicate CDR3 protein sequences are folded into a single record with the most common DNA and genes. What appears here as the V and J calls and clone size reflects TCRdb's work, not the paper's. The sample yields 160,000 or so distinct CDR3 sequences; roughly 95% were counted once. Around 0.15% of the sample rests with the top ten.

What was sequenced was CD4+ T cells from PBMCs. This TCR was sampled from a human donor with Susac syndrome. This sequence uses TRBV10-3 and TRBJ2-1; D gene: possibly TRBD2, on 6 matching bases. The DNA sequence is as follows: TGTGCCATCAGTGATAGCGGTGCGAATGAGCAGTTCTTC. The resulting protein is CAISDSGANEQFF.